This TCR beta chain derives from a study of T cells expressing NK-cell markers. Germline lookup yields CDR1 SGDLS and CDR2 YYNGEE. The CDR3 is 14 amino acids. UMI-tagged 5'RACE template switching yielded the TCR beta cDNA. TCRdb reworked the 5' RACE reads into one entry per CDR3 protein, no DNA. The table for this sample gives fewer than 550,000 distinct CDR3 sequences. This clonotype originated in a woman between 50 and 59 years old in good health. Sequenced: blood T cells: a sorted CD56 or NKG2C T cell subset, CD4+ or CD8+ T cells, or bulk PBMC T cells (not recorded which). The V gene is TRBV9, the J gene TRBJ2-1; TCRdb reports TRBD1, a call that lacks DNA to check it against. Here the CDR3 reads CASSVDPGRDEQFF.